Presented here are 22 T cell receptor beta chains from one specimen sequenced in a study of blood T cell repertoires in COVID-19. The repertoire was sequenced with immunoSEQ multiplex PCR; TCRdb's copy has only in-frame clones and lacks some. The data show approximately 350,000 clones, around 88% seen once. The sequenced sample was peripheral blood. These receptors originate from a man aged 25 to 40 with active or convalescent COVID-19.

The rearrangement joins TRBV6-5 to TRBJ1-1; 7 bases line up with TRBD1. The J segment lost 8 bases and the V segment lost 5 bases, leaving 8 bases of the junction unmatched. Looked up from germline, CDR1 is MNHEY and CDR2 is SVGAGI. The CDR3 consists of 13 residues. In DNA, the CDR3 is TGTGCCAGCAGTCCCACTGACAGGGCCGAAGCTTTCTTT. Translation gives CASSPTDRAEAFF.

The chain joins TRBV11-2 to TRBJ1-6, with no clear D. CDR1 is SGHAT and CDR2 is FQNNGV in the germline V gene. This CDR3 contains 15 residues. Between the trimmed V and J ends, which lost 5 bases and 2 bases, there was a span of 10 bases. CDR3 sequence: CASSQERAYNSPLHF. As DNA, the CDR3 is TGTGCCAGCAGCCAAGAGAGGGCCTATAATTCACCCCTCCACTTT.

This chain connects TRBV3-1 (or the pseudogene TRBV3-2) to TRBJ1-1, with TRBD1 as a possible D gene (6 bases). The germline V and J ends were trimmed by 3 bases and 8 bases, with 19 bases remaining between them. From germline, CDR1 is LGHDT and CDR2 YNNKEL (reference sequence). CDR3 length: 15 residues. CDR3 region: CASSHFPQGQPEAFF. CDR3 coding DNA: TGTGCCAGCAGCCACTTCCCACAAGGACAGCCAGAAGCTTTCTTT.

This clone occurred a few times. The CDR3 protein is CASSADDRGGEAFF. The CDR3 bases are TGTGCCAGCAGCGCGGACGATCGAGGAGGTGAAGCTTTCTTT. The J gene is TRBJ1-1, the V gene TRBV7-2, with D unresolved. The V end lost 5 bases, the J end lost 7 bases, and 17 bases lay between the germline ends. The CDR3 contains 14 residues. Germline values: CDR1 SGHTA, CDR2 FQGNSA.

V gene TRBV5-6 combines with J gene TRBJ2-7; 8 bases are a match to TRBD2. The V gene's germline CDR1 is SGHDT and CDR2 YYEEEE. The V segment lost 4 bases and the J segment 6 bases; nucleotides outside the gene matches: 9. The CDR3 consists of 14 residues. Written as DNA, the CDR3 is TGTGCCAGCAGCCAAGTGACCGGGAGGGTCGAGCAGTACTTC. Amino acid sequence: CASSQVTGRVEQYF.

CDR3 region: CASSGDSSSGNTIYF. CDR3 nucleotides: TGTGCCAGCAGCGGAGACAGCAGCTCTGGAAACACCATATATTTT. V is TRBV9 and J is TRBJ1-3; D possibly corresponds to TRBD1 (5 bases). The length of the CDR3 is 15 residues. Germline CDR1 reads SGDLS; CDR2 reads YYNGEE. Trimming removed 3 bases at V and 0 bases at J, with 10 bases between.

The gene calls are TRBV15 and TRBJ1-3; a weak D match, TRBD1 (5 bases). The germline CDR1 and CDR2 sequences are LNHNV and YYDKDF (reference sequence). This CDR3 comprises 17 residues. Trimming removed 0 bases at V and 0 bases at J, with 12 bases between. CDR3 in DNA: TGTGCCACCAGCAGAGACCGGGGGGTGCACTCTGGAAACACCATATATTTT. Translated: CATSRDRGVHSGNTIYF.

This clone has a handful of counts. The J gene is TRBJ2-1, the V gene TRBV4-1, with a weak D call TRBD2 (6 bases). Germline CDR1 is MGHRA and CDR2 is YSYEKL. Deletions cut 1 base from V and 6 bases from J, with 16 bases between. This CDR3 region has 16 residues. The CDR3 region has the DNA TGCGCCAGCAGCCAAGGTCCGCGGGGAGCGTCCAATGAGCAGTTCTTC. Protein product: CASSQGPRGASNEQFF.

Of note for this clone: The limits of the CDR3 on the DNA are not certain, so only TCRdb's listed CDR3 is given. Here the CDR3 reads CASSFLWDGGNEQFF. The chain joins TRBV7-2 to TRBJ2-1; the table names TRBD2, a call not compared with the DNA. The CDR3 is 15 amino acids in total, end residues counted. Germline CDR1 is SGHTA and CDR2 is FQGNSA.

J is TRBJ1-5 and V is TRBV12-5; TRBD1 matches 7 bases. CDR1 and CDR2 (germline): LGHNT, FRNRAP. Unmatched junction bases numbered 9, after V lost 2 bases and J lost 5 bases. CDR3 size: 16 residues. CDR3 sequence (DNA): TGTGCTAGTGGTTTGACCTACAGGGGTAGGGATCAGCCCCAGCATTTT. This sequence encodes CASGLTYRGRDQPQHF.

V usage is TRBV3-1 (or the pseudogene TRBV3-2) and J usage is TRBJ2-3; perhaps TRBD2 as D (5 bases). CDR3 length: 13 residues. Trimming removed 6 bases from V and 10 bases from J, with 17 bases in between. The germline gives CDR1 LGHDT, CDR2 YNNKEL (reference sequence). CDR3 loop: CASSSTRVDAQYF. CDR3 DNA: TGTGCCAGCAGTTCAACTAGGGTTGATGCGCAGTATTTT.

The chain combines TRBV12-3 or TRBV12-4 with TRBJ1-5; D not certain. Trimming left V 7 bases short and J 0 bases short, with 4 bases between. The CDR3 totals 12 residues. This chain's CDR3 is CASTNSNQPQHF. CDR3 DNA sequence: TGTGCCAGCACCAATAGCAATCAGCCCCAGCATTTT.

This clone was recorded a few times. The rearrangement uses TRBV15 and TRBJ2-5; 11 bases agree with TRBD2. The CDR3 consists of 16 residues. Germline trimming cut 5 bases from V and 3 bases from J; bases unmatched to any gene: 8. In germline, CDR1 is LNHNV, CDR2 YYDKDF (reference sequence). Here the CDR3 reads CATSATSGGLEETQYF. The CDR3 region has the DNA TGTGCCACCAGCGCAACTAGCGGGGGTTTGGAAGAGACCCAGTACTTC.

The V call is TRBV7-9, the J call TRBJ1-4; D is unclear. Germline CDR1 and CDR2: SEHNR and FQNEAQ (reference sequence). V lost 5 bases and J 8 bases, leaving 12 bases between the germline ends. There are 13 residues in the CDR3. CDR3 DNA: TGTGCCAGCAGCATAACGGGTGGCGAAAAACTGTTTTTT. Protein sequence: CASSITGGEKLFF. Filled out from reference TRBV7-9 and TRBJ1-4, the complete variable domain reads DTGVSQNPRHKITKRGQNVTFRCDPISEHNRLYWYRQTLGQGPEFLTYFQNEAQLEKSRLLSDRFSAERPKGSFSTLEIQRTEQGDSAMYLCASSITGGEKLFFGSGTQLSVL.

The chain carries TRBV6-5 and TRBJ2-3; 9 bases are shared with TRBD2. This CDR3 spans 15 amino acids. CDR1 MNHEY and CDR2 SVGAGI come from the germline V gene. After removal of 2 bases from V and 2 bases from J, the junction contained 2 bases not matched to a gene. This CDR3 is CASSYAGGDTDTQYF. DNA of the CDR3: TGTGCCAGCAGTTACGCGGGGGGGGACACAGATACGCAGTATTTT.

In this sample, this clone turned up a few times. V gene TRBV2 combines with J gene TRBJ1-3; unclear D gene. Germline assignment: CDR1 SNHLY and CDR2 FYNNEI. V was shortened by 6 bases and J by 0 bases, with 12 bases between the two germline ends. This CDR3 comprises 15 residues. CDR3 amino acids: CASRAVGSSGNTIYF. The CDR3 region has the DNA TGTGCCAGCAGGGCGGTCGGAAGCTCTGGAAACACCATATATTTT.

The chain joins TRBV7-2 to TRBJ2-1; weak D call: TRBD2 (6 bases). V lost 3 bases and J 7 bases, leaving 16 bases between the germline ends. From germline, CDR1 is SGHTA and CDR2 FQGNSA. CDR3 length: 15 amino acids. CDR3 DNA: TGTGCCAGCAGCTTGGGTAGGGCGGGGCAAAATGAGCAGTTCTTC. Translation gives CASSLGRAGQNEQFF. The whole variable domain, filled in from reference TRBV7-2 and TRBJ2-1, reads GAGVSQSPSNKVTEKGKDVELRCDPISGHTALYWYRQSLGQGLEFLIYFQGNSAPDKSGLPSDRFSAERTGGSVSTLTIQRTQQEDSAVYLCASSLGRAGQNEQFFGPGTRLTVL.

The chain is built from TRBV28 and TRBJ2-7, with 8 bases matching TRBD1. This CDR3 has 15 amino acids. CDR1 and CDR2 from the germline V gene are MDHEN and SYDVKM. V lost 5 bases, J lost 5 bases, and 11 bases stayed unmatched. Here the CDR3 DNA reads TGTGCCAGCAGTCCTCTCCGGACAGGGAATAACGAGCAGTACTTC. Amino acid sequence: CASSPLRTGNNEQYF.

This clone was counted a few times. The J gene is TRBJ1-2, the V gene TRBV30; 7 bases agree with TRBD1. The V gene's germline CDR1 is GTSNPN and CDR2 SVGIG (reference sequence). The CDR3 totals 12 residues. Unmatched junction bases numbered 4, after V lost 4 bases and J lost 5 bases. CDR3 in DNA: TGTGCCTGGACGACAGGGAAGTATGGCTACACCTTC. Translating it yields CAWTTGKYGYTF.

V and J are TRBV7-2 and TRBJ2-2; D call uncertain. The CDR3 extends over 13 amino acids. Germline CDR1 is SGHTA and CDR2 is FQGNSA. Trimming cost V 5 bases and J 6 bases, with 10 bases left between them. CDR3 region: CASSNSYAGELFF. DNA of the CDR3: TGTGCCAGCAGCAATAGCTATGCCGGGGAGCTGTTTTTT. The whole variable domain, filled in from reference TRBV7-2 and TRBJ2-2, reads GAGVSQSPSNKVTEKGKDVELRCDPISGHTALYWYRQSLGQGLEFLIYFQGNSAPDKSGLPSDRFSAERTGGSVSTLTIQRTQQEDSAVYLCASSNSYAGELFFGEGSRLTVL.

V and J are TRBV19 and TRBJ1-5; 9 positions agree with TRBD1. V dropped 6 bases and J dropped 3; count of bases not matched to a gene: 12. The CDR3 contains 17 residues. CDR1 and CDR2 from the germline V gene are LNHDA and SQIVND (reference sequence). In DNA, the CDR3 is TGTGCCAGTAGCCATACAGGGGGCAACCTTCCCAATCAGCCCCAGCATTTT. It yields the protein CASSHTGGNLPNQPQHF.

The chain recombines TRBV10-3 with TRBJ1-5; D is undetermined. V lost 4 bases and J 0 bases, leaving 16 bases between the germline ends. The germline gives CDR1 ENHRY, CDR2 SYGVKD. This CDR3 region has 17 residues. The CDR3 protein is CAISAALLSFSNQPQHF. The CDR3 DNA follows: TGTGCCATCAGTGCTGCTTTATTGAGTTTTAGCAATCAGCCCCAGCATTTT.